This TCR beta chain was sequenced during a study of blood T cell repertoires in COVID-19. Original data processing: Cell counts per sample came from amplifying reference gene primers. Sequencing used immunoSEQ multiplex PCR; TCRdb keeps in-frame clones, though not all of them. V and J calls and clone size are copied from that table; D and trimming were computed from the DNA. The sample records 99,000 or so clones, 81% being singletons. The ends lost 5 bases at V and 7 bases at J; junction bases unmatched: 6. The V gene's germline CDR1 is LNHDA and CDR2 SQIVND (reference sequence). This CDR3 is 16 amino acids long.

This clonotype was obtained from a woman aged 70 to 79 with acute or convalescent COVID-19. The V and J genes are TRBV19 and TRBJ2-1; TRBD2 agrees at 15 bases. What was sequenced was peripheral blood. CDR3 sequence: CASSWTSGGVPNEQFF. Here the CDR3 DNA reads TGTGCCAGTAGTTGGACTAGCGGGGGGGTCCCGAATGAGCAGTTCTTC.